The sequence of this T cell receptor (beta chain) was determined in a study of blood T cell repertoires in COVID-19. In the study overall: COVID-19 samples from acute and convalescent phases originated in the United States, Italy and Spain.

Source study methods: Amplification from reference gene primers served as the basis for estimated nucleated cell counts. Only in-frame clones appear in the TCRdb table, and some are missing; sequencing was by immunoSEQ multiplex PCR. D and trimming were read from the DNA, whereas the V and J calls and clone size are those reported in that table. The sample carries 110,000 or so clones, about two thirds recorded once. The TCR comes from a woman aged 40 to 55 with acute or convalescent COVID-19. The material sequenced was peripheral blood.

The CDR3 DNA follows: TGTGCCACCAGTGAATCCGGTTTTGGTGAGCAGTTCTTC. As protein: CATSESGFGEQFF. The V call is TRBV24-1, the J call TRBJ2-1; D gene unclear. CDR1 KGHDR and CDR2 SFDVKD come from the germline V gene. Trimming shortened V by 4 bases and J by 9 bases, and 12 bases separated the two germline ends. The CDR3 has 13 residues.